This TCR beta chain was recovered during a study of T cells in women clearing cervical HPV infection. At the level of the study: Case blood was drawn a median around 140 days after lesion detection. Points from the study as a whole: It is unknown whether associations predate infection; no effector/memory or HPV-specific sorting.

Cervical HPV DNA detected by MY09/MY11 PCR, typed by dot-blot. Deletions cut 1 base from V and 4 bases from J, with 16 bases between. Per the germline V gene, CDR1 is SGHVS and CDR2 is FNYEAQ. There are 16 residues in the CDR3. TCRdb keeps only in-frame clones here, not all; method: immunoSEQ multiplex PCR. Reported are 42,000 or so clones; the ten largest clones contain 4.8%. Note on this clone: No antigen is known for it. The read falls 3 residues short of the CDR3 end, and the missing part is taken from the germline J gene.

The clonotype was recovered from a woman between 18 and 70 years old with a cervical HPV16 infection that either progressed to CIN3+ or cleared (not recorded which). The chain uses TRBV7-6 and TRBJ2-5, with TRBD1 as a possible D gene (5 bases). What was sequenced was blood buffy coat. The DNA read from the CDR3 is TGTGCCAGCAGCTTAGGCTCCGCAGGGCTGGGAGAGACC. Translation: CASSLGSAGLGET. In full, the CDR3 reads CASSLGSAGLGETQYF.